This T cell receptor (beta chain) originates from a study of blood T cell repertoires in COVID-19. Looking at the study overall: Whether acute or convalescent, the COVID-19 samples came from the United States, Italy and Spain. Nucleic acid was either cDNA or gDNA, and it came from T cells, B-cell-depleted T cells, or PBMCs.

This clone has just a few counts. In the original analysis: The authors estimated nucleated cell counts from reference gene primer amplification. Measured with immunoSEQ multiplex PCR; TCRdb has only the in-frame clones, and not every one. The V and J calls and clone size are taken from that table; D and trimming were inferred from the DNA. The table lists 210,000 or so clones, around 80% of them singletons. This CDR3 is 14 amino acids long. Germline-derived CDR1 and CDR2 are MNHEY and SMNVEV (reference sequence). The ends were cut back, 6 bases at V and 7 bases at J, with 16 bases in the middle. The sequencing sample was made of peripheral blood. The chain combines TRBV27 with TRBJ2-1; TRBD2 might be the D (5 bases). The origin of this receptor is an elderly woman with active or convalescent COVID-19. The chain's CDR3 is CASSVGLRINEQFF. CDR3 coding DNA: TGTGCCAGCAGCGTAGGACTGAGGATAAATGAGCAGTTCTTC.